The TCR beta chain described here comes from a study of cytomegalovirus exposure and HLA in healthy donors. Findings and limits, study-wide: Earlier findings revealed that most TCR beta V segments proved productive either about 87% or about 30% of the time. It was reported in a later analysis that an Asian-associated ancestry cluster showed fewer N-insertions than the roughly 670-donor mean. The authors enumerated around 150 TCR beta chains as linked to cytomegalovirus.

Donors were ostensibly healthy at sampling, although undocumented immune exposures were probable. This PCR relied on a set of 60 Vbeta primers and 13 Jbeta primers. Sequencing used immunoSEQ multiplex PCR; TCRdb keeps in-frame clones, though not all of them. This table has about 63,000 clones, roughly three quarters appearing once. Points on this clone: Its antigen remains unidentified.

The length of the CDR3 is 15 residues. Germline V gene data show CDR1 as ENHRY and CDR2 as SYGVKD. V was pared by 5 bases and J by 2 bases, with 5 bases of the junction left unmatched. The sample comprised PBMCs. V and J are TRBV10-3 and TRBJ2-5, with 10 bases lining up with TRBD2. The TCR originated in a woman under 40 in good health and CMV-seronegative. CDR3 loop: CAISPRAGGQETQYF. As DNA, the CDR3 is TGTGCCATCAGTCCTAGAGCGGGGGGGCAAGAGACCCAGTACTTC.